This is a list of T cell receptor beta chains from one sample in a study of early T cells in non-severe SARS-CoV-2 infection. A single record per CDR3 protein comes from TCRdb applying MiXCR to the 5' RACE reads. The sample shows about 30,000 distinct CDR3 sequences, around 6% of them seen only once. Sequencing input: whole blood. All receptors come from an adult who was a healthcare worker with PCR-confirmed SARS-CoV-2 infection or an uninfected control (not recorded which). Both conserved end residues are trimmed from each CDR3. Sizes are listed as once, few, many, or a class for an expanded clone.

j_gene: TRBJ2-6; len: 18; v_gene: TRBV5-6; abundance: few; CDR3aa: ASSRNSFGGANSGANVLT
j_gene: TRBJ1-1; len: 10; v_gene: TRBV7-8; abundance: many; CDR3aa: ASSLWTGEAF
j_gene: TRBJ2-3; len: 12; v_gene: TRBV3-1; abundance: many; CDR3aa: ASSPNRGGGTQY
j_gene: TRBJ1-1; len: 11; v_gene: TRBV12-3/TRBV12-4; abundance: many; CDR3aa: ASRDGGRTEAF
j_gene: TRBJ1-1; len: 13; v_gene: TRBV12-3/TRBV12-4; abundance: many; CDR3aa: ASSGQGYANTEAF
j_gene: TRBJ1-2; len: 11; v_gene: TRBV5-4; abundance: many; CDR3aa: ASTHLGLNGYT
j_gene: TRBJ2-5; len: 11; v_gene: TRBV19; abundance: many; CDR3aa: ASSIGRLETQY
j_gene: TRBJ2-3; len: 12; v_gene: TRBV29-1; abundance: many; CDR3aa: SASRQGLTDTQY
j_gene: TRBJ2-7; len: 13; v_gene: TRBV18; abundance: many; CDR3aa: ASSPGPQGHYEQY
j_gene: TRBJ2-7; len: 13; v_gene: TRBV6-2/TRBV6-3; abundance: many; CDR3aa: ASSAGPGSYYEQY